This TCR beta chain was identified in a study of blood T cell repertoires in COVID-19. The overall study: Samples taken during acute and convalescent COVID-19 were collected in the United States, Italy and Spain. Sources were T cells, B-cell-depleted T cells, or PBMCs; the material itself was cDNA or gDNA.

Study processing details: Estimation of nucleated cell counts relied on the amplification of reference gene primers. Clones were read by immunoSEQ multiplex PCR, and TCRdb kept only the in-frame ones, dropping some. Clone size and the V and J calls come from that table; the DNA yielded D and trimming. The table lists about 47,000 clones, around 86% of them singletons. Trimming left V 2 bases short and J 16 bases short, with 12 bases between. Germline CDR1 reads MNHNY; CDR2 reads SVGAGI (reference sequence). This CDR3 is built from 11 residues. The material sequenced was peripheral blood. J is TRBJ2-1 and V is TRBV6-6; TRBD2 might be the D (6 bases). The source of this sequence is a human donor with acute or convalescent COVID-19. The donor label of this sample is uncertain. The CDR3 coding sequence is TGTGCCAGCAGTTACGGGGACTTCACATTCTTC. It codes for CASSYGDFTFF.